The clone carrying this T cell receptor beta chain was picked up a small number of times. Its antigen is unidentified. This CDR3 region has 16 residues. CDR1 MNHEY and CDR2 SMNVEV come from the germline V gene (reference sequence). Germline trimming cut 6 bases from V and 0 bases from J; bases unmatched to any gene: 8. The data are from a study of T-cell memory formation after mild COVID-19. Background on the study: TCR clusters mostly belonged to single donors.

TCRdb called the 5' RACE reads again in MiXCR, with one record for every CDR3 protein. The data show 140,000 or so distinct CDR3 sequences, with 6% to 7% seen just once and about 2% held by the top ten. Study-level results: Contracting clones from day 15 to 85 had balanced CD4/CD8; later expanders favoured CD4+. Mainly in CM and EM were contracting CD4+ clones; CD8+ were in EMRA. Pre-infection memory held some responding clones, suggesting pre-existing cross-reactive T cells responded.

This receptor was taken from an adult woman who had mild COVID-19 (a few samples of this study predate the infection). Cell type and time point are not known. The rearrangement uses TRBV27 and TRBJ1-5, with TRBD1 matching 7 bases. The sample taken for sequencing was PBMCs or a T cell subset sorted from them (not recorded which). DNA of the CDR3: TGTGCCAGCAGCCGACAGGGCCGACTTAGCAATCAGCCCCAGCATTTT. Protein: CASSRQGRLSNQPQHF.